Given below is one TCR beta chain in context. It has no known antigen specificity. Base qualities were left out, and no much larger clone turns up one base away. The CDR3 numbers 12 residues from cysteine through phenylalanine. Of the read, only the CDR3 DNA is kept; its 36 bases are in frame from base 1. Between the V and J ends, shortened by 5 bases and 8 bases respectively, the junction contains 9 bases. The record originates from a study of T cells after yellow fever vaccination (dated by TCRdb to between 2019 and 2020). Broadly, across the study: The SMART-Seq v4 Ultra Low Input RNA kit was used to prepare libraries from fractions with low cell numbers. Blood was drawn at multiple timepoints before and after primary and secondary immunization, with bulk PBMC replicates and cell subsets isolated. To track T-cell clones before and after primary and booster YFV17D yellow fever vaccination, bulk TCR alpha and beta repertoires were sequenced longitudinally. Two healthy male donors made up the cohort, one aged 18 to 30 years and the other aged 30 to 39 years.

What the treatment or condition label conveys for this sample: live attenuated yellow fever vaccine strain. At every blood-draw timepoint, two biological replicates of bulk PBMCs were collected. PBMCs were isolated from peripheral blood using a standard Ficoll-Paque protocol. TriZol was used to extract RNA from bulk PBMCs, from CD4 and CD8 fractions, and from dextramer-positive and dextramer-negative fractions. Synthesis of TCR cDNA relied on 5'RACE template switching, a step that introduced a universal primer site along with unique molecular identifiers. cDNA synthesis was primed from both the TCR alpha and TCR beta constant segments. Library amplification involved two PCR steps, and the second step added sample barcodes and sequencing adapters. Sequencing of libraries was performed on Illumina HiSeq 2500 (2x100 bp) or NovaSeq (2x150 bp). In the original analysis: Demultiplexing of reads and collapsing into UMI consensus sequences were performed with MIGEC, and V(D)J alignment was carried out with MiXCR. Clonotypes responding to the vaccine were identified with edgeR on replicate PBMC samples, with the criteria of FDR below 0.01 and a log2 fold change above 5 up to day 15. CD4 or CD8 identity was assigned to each bulk clonotype according to whether the clonotype was present at higher abundance in the sequenced CD4 repertoire or the sequenced CD8 repertoire. Using fastp at Q25 and MiXCR, TCRdb reprocessed the public reads and kept productive beta chains. Entries are consolidated by CDR3 protein sequence, retaining the most common genes and DNA. The V and J calls follow TCRdb's processing rather than the paper's. The sample yields fewer than 650,000 distinct CDR3 sequences; roughly a fifth were counted once. The ten most abundant clones make up about 16% of the sample.

Broad study findings and their caveats: The secondary T-cell response was found to be weaker but faster than the primary response, with a peak reached on day 5 rather than on day 15. Computational filtering was required because FACS-sorted repertoires could contain abundant contaminating clonotypes from the bulk population. After the booster, most of the clones that had expanded following primary vaccination were detected again (approximately 95% of CD4 and around 90% of CD8), which suggests that memory was broadly maintained. A small fraction of clonotypes appeared in both the CD4 and CD8 compartments, likely as a result of convergent recombination. The study included only two donors, which limits how far the findings can be generalized.

Recombination joined TRBV12-3 or TRBV12-4 with TRBJ2-2, with the D gene not confidently named. Sequencing used PBMCs, obtained roughly 20 days after the first yellow fever vaccination. The receptor comes from a man between 18 and 35 years old who received the YFV17D yellow fever vaccine. The CDR3 protein: CASSPTQGELFF. The bases are TGTGCCAGCAGTCCGACACAGGGGGAGCTGTTTTTT.